The 30 T cell receptor beta chains in this list originate from one sample, sequenced in a study of T-cell reconstitution after alpha-beta-depleted transplantation in children. Unique molecular identifiers were used in preparing the TCRbeta library. TCRdb reprocessed the PCR reads with MiXCR, giving one entry per CDR3 protein. The profile shows just under 150,000 distinct CDR3 sequences, about 9% of them singletons. Specimen: PBMCs, mostly from graft donor cells, collected 180 days after TCRalphabeta/CD19-depleted stem cell transplant. The source is a female patient between 2 and 10 years old who had a stem cell transplant for congenital amegakaryocytic thrombocytopenia, so the T cells may come from the graft donor.

This clonotype was observed many times. J is TRBJ2-3 and V is TRBV6-5, with 12 bases lining up with TRBD1. The CDR3 spans 15 residues. CDR1 and CDR2 (germline): MNHEY, SVGAGI. V trimming: 6 bases; J trimming: 3 bases; junction bases outside the gene matches: 4. The CDR3 here is CASSGDRGRTDTQYF. The CDR3 DNA reads as TGTGCCAGCAGCGGGGACAGGGGGCGGACAGATACGCAGTATTTT.

This clonotype was counted between two and nine times. The chain links TRBV5-6 to TRBJ1-2; D is unclear. CDR3 length: 12 residues. Germline V gene lookup returns CDR1 SGHDT and CDR2 YYEEEE. The V end was cut by 0 bases, the J end by 8 bases, with 8 bases between. Written as DNA, the CDR3 is TGTGCCAGCAGCTTGGTGGTCGGCGGCTACACCTTC. Protein sequence: CASSLVVGGYTF.

This clonotype appeared many times. This sequence joins TRBV6-2 or TRBV6-3 and TRBJ1-1, with D maybe TRBD1 (6 bases). CDR1 MNHEY and CDR2 SVGEGT come from the germline V gene. This CDR3 contains 11 residues. Trimming stripped 6 bases from V and 8 bases from J, with 10 bases between. This CDR3 is CASSGTLEAFF. Written as DNA, the CDR3 is TGTGCCAGCAGCGGGACACTCGAAGCTTTCTTT.

This clonotype has at least ten counts. V and J are TRBV4-1 and TRBJ2-2; the D is unclear. Germline V CDR1 and CDR2: MGHRA, YSYEKL. This CDR3 has 14 amino acids. V lost 1 base to trimming and J lost 2 bases, with 5 bases between them. CDR3 nucleotide sequence: TGCGCCAGCAGCCAAGCTTATAACACCGGGGAGCTGTTTTTT. This encodes CASSQAYNTGELFF.

This clonotype came up many times. The chain links TRBV18 to TRBJ2-7; perhaps D is TRBD1 or TRBD2 (6 bases each). Trimming removed 4 bases at V and 3 bases at J, with 19 bases between. The CDR3 has 16 residues. Germline V lookup: CDR1 KGHSH, CDR2 LQKENI. The CDR3 sequence: CASSHPTVGGGYEQYF. CDR3 nucleotides: TGTGCCAGCTCACACCCTACGGTCGGAGGGGGCTACGAGCAGTACTTC.

This clonotype was seen at least ten times. V usage is TRBV5-1 and J usage is TRBJ2-5; maybe TRBD1 (5 bases). Trimming took off 4 bases at V and 2 bases at J, with 12 bases between the two ends. Germline CDR1 reads SGHRS; CDR2 reads YFSETQ. This CDR3 is built from 14 residues. Written as DNA, the CDR3 is TGCGCCAGCAGCCTAGGACACGGACAAGAGACCCAGTACTTC. It is translated as CASSLGHGQETQYF.

This clonotype has a count of ten or more. This chain joins TRBV5-6 and TRBJ1-5; perhaps TRBD1 as D (5 bases). The ends were cut back, 3 bases at V and 6 bases at J, with 7 bases in the middle. The CDR3 covers 12 residues. Germline CDR1 and CDR2: SGHDT and YYEEEE. The DNA for the CDR3 is TGTGCCAGCAGCTCTAGGGGTCAGCCCCAGCATTTT. Translated, it gives CASSSRGQPQHF. The full variable domain, rest sourced from reference TRBV5-6 and TRBJ1-5, is DAGVTQSPTHLIKTRGQQVTLRCSPKSGHDTVSWYQQALGQGPQFIFQYYEEEERQRGNFPDRFSGHQFPNYSSELNVNALLLGDSALYLCASSSRGQPQHFGDGTRLSIL.

The J gene is TRBJ2-1, the V gene TRBV4-1; the D is unclear. Germline CDR1 and CDR2: MGHRA and YSYEKL. CDR3 length: 17 amino acids. V was clipped by 1 base and J by 4 bases, with 17 bases between them. The CDR3 region has the DNA TGCGCCAGCAGCCAAGGAAGAGGTCTCCCTACGTACAATGAGCAGTTCTTC. It encodes CASSQGRGLPTYNEQFF.

The chain recombines TRBV7-2 with TRBJ2-2; 7 nucleotides line up with TRBD2. Trimming removed 5 bases from V and 5 bases from J; junction bases left unmatched: 8. The CDR3 covers 15 residues. Germline CDR1 and CDR2: SGHTA and FQGNSA. CDR3 region: CASSTQRGGTGELFF. The CDR3 nucleotides read TGTGCCAGCAGCACCCAGCGGGGAGGGACCGGGGAGCTGTTTTTT.

This clonotype occurred many times. The genes are TRBV28 and TRBJ2-3; 8 bases map to TRBD2. The germline V gene encodes CDR1 MDHEN and CDR2 SYDVKM. This CDR3 comprises 15 residues. The V and J ends lost 0 bases and 5 bases, in that order; junction bases with no gene match: 4. The DNA of the CDR3 is TGTGCCAGCAGTTTATGGCGGGGGGAACAAGATACGCAGTATTTT. Amino acids: CASSLWRGEQDTQYF.

The rearrangement joins TRBV14 to TRBJ2-7; TRBD2 might be the D (5 bases). Germline V gene sequence: CDR1 SGHDN, CDR2 FVKESK. The CDR3 is made up of 15 amino acids. V lost 3 bases and J 0 bases, leaving 12 bases between the germline ends. The chain's CDR3 is CASSQFQRSSYEQYF. CDR3 DNA: TGTGCCAGCAGCCAGTTCCAGCGGAGCTCCTACGAGCAGTACTTC.

This clonotype appeared many times. V gene TRBV10-3 combines with J gene TRBJ2-7; D possibly matches TRBD1 or TRBD2 (5 bases each). With 6 bases removed from V and 4 bases from J, the gap between germline ends came to 19 bases. Germline V gene sequence: CDR1 ENHRY, CDR2 SYGVKD. There are 15 residues in the CDR3. The CDR3 DNA sequence: TGTGCCATCAGCCCGGACATGAGGGTGTTGTACGAGCAGTACTTC. It yields the protein CAISPDMRVLYEQYF.

This clonotype has just a few counts. The CDR3 sequence: CASSAGLAGINEQYF. Written as DNA, the CDR3 is TGTGCCAGCAGCGCGGGACTAGCGGGAATAAACGAGCAGTACTTC. The V call is TRBV7-6, the J call TRBJ2-7; 13 positions agree with TRBD2. Germline loops: CDR1 SGHVS, CDR2 FNYEAQ. The junction had 6 bases not matched to a gene; V was cut back by 5 bases and J by 5 bases. The CDR3 covers 15 residues. Combining the CDR3 with reference TRBV7-6 and TRBJ2-7 gives the whole variable domain GAGVSQSPRYKVTKRGQDVALRCDPISGHVSLYWYRQALGQGPEFLTYFNYEAQQDKSGLPNDRFSAERPEGSISTLTIQRTEQRDSAMYRCASSAGLAGINEQYFGPGTRLTVT.

This clonotype was observed once. A much larger clone differs by one base, so this may be a read error. The chain combines TRBV29-1 with TRBJ2-7; 13 bases align to TRBD2. This CDR3 has 16 residues. The germline V gene encodes CDR1 SQVTM and CDR2 ANQGSEA. The CDR3 DNA sequence: TGCGGCGTTGAATATAGACTAGCGGGAGGATCCTACGAGCAGTACTTC. Residues: CGVEYRLAGGSYEQYF.

The gene calls are TRBV18 and TRBJ2-7; 9 positions agree with TRBD1. Trimming at V came to 0 bases and at J to 4 bases, leaving 7 bases not matched to a gene. Germline V gene lookup returns CDR1 KGHSH and CDR2 LQKENI. This CDR3 region has 16 residues. In DNA form, the CDR3 reads TGTGCCAGCTCACCACCGAGAGTACAGGGGGCTTACGAGCAGTACTTC. Translation: CASSPPRVQGAYEQYF.

This clonotype was seen a few times. V and J are TRBV20-1 and TRBJ2-1, with 11 bases lining up with TRBD2. Germline loops: CDR1 DFQATT, CDR2 SNEGSKA (reference sequence). Trimming took 3 bases from V and 2 from J; bases not matched to a gene: 6. The CDR3 covers 16 residues. For the CDR3, the DNA is TGCAGTGCTAGGCCTAGCGGGAGGACCCCCTACAATGAGCAGTTCTTC. Its translation is CSARPSGRTPYNEQFF.

This clonotype was counted ten times or more. This chain joins TRBV5-1 and TRBJ2-5; D may be TRBD2 (5 bases). Between the trimmed V and J ends, which lost 3 bases and 5 bases, there was a span of 11 bases. This CDR3 contains 13 residues. Germline V gene data show CDR1 as SGHRS and CDR2 as YFSETQ. The CDR3 DNA reads TGCGCCAGCAGCTCGAGTGGGAGCGAGACCCAGTACTTC. Translated: CASSSSGSETQYF.

This clonotype was counted at least ten times. This chain uses TRBV4-2 with TRBJ2-5, with TRBD2 identical over 12 bases. Germline-derived CDR1 and CDR2 are LGHNA and YNFKEQ. V shed 4 bases and J 4 bases; nucleotides not matched to a gene: 1. CDR3 length: 14 residues. CDR3 residues: CASSRLAGAETQYF. In DNA form, the CDR3 reads TGTGCCAGCAGCCGACTAGCGGGAGCAGAGACCCAGTACTTC.

V is TRBV10-2 and J is TRBJ2-3; 16 bases fit TRBD2. Germline trimming cut 5 bases from V and 1 base from J; bases unmatched to any gene: 3. Germline V gene sequence: CDR1 WSHSY, CDR2 SAAADI. CDR3 size: 17 residues. CDR3 sequence reads: CASSPGTSGGGTDTQYF. CDR3 sequence (DNA): TGCGCCAGCAGTCCAGGGACTAGCGGGGGGGGCACAGATACGCAGTATTTT.

At least ten counts were recorded for this clonotype. This chain joins TRBV5-1 and TRBJ1-4; a weak D match, TRBD1 (5 bases). Germline V CDR1 and CDR2: SGHRS, YFSETQ. The CDR3 extends over 15 amino acids. Trimming took off 0 bases at V and 5 bases at J, with 11 bases between the two ends. CDR3 residues: CASSLVRDGNEKLFF. Written as DNA, the CDR3 is TGCGCCAGCAGCTTGGTCAGGGACGGCAATGAAAAACTGTTTTTT.

In the case of this clonotype: Mismatch with germline at one junction end may stem from a read error. For the CDR3, the DNA is TGTGGCAGTAGTCCCGGGACAGCGAACACCGGGGAGCTGTTTTTT. It translates to CGSSPGTANTGELFF. The chain is built from TRBV19 and TRBJ2-2, with 7 bases matching TRBD1. Germline CDR1 and CDR2: LNHDA and SQIVND (reference sequence). CDR3 length equals 15 residues.

This clonotype has ten or more counts. The V gene is TRBV5-1, the J gene TRBJ2-7; 8 positions match TRBD1. The CDR3 covers 15 residues. CDR1 SGHRS and CDR2 YFSETQ come from the germline V gene. J was trimmed by 0 bases and V by 3 bases; bases with no gene match: 5. For the CDR3, the DNA is TGCGCCAGCAGCTACGGGACAGGACACTCCTACGAGCAGTACTTC. Translated: CASSYGTGHSYEQYF.

With respect to this clonotype: At one of its ends the junction is not consistent with the germline gene, which may arise from a read error. V gene TRBV11-2 combines with J gene TRBJ2-5; 10 nucleotides agree with TRBD2. Germline V gene sequence: CDR1 SGHAT, CDR2 FQNNGV. The CDR3 consists of 15 residues. CDR3 amino acids: CSSSLIAGGGETQYF. The CDR3 bases are TGTTCCAGCAGCTTAATAGCGGGGGGAGGGGAGACCCAGTACTTC.

This clonotype occurred many times. The V call is TRBV29-1, the J call TRBJ2-3; D might be TRBD2 (6 bases). Germline loops: CDR1 SQVTM, CDR2 ANQGSEA. V was shortened by 3 bases and J by 0 bases, with 10 bases between the two germline ends. The CDR3 runs to 14 residues. In DNA, the CDR3 is TGCAGCGTTGATATTGGGGGGAGCACAGATACGCAGTATTTT. Translated, it gives CSVDIGGSTDTQYF.

The CDR3 nucleotides read TGTGCCAGCGTGGGGGTCAATGAGCAGTTCTTC. Translating gives CASVGVNEQFF. The rearrangement uses TRBV6-2 or TRBV6-3 and TRBJ2-1; the D gene could be TRBD1 or TRBD2 (5 bases each). V was cut by 8 bases and J by 6 bases, with 8 bases left in between. CDR3 length equals 11 residues. The V gene's germline CDR1 is MNHEY and CDR2 SVGEGT.

This clonotype has a handful of counts. The gene calls are TRBV28 and TRBJ1-6; 9 bases map to TRBD1. The CDR3 is 20 amino acids. Per germline, CDR1 MDHEN and CDR2 SYDVKM. V gave up 4 bases and J gave up 3 bases; unmatched junction bases: 16. CDR3 loop: CASSSKPGQGPLLYNSPLHF. In DNA, the CDR3 is TGTGCCAGCAGTTCAAAACCGGGACAGGGTCCCCTCCTCTATAATTCACCCCTCCACTTT. Together with reference TRBV28 and TRBJ1-6, the CDR3 gives the full variable domain: DVKVTQSSRYLVKRTGEKVFLECVQDMDHENMFWYRQDPGLGLRLIYFSYDVKMKEKGDIPEGYSVSREKKERFSLILESASTNQTSMYLCASSSKPGQGPLLYNSPLHFGNGTRLTVT.

This clonotype was recorded many times. The rearrangement uses TRBV15 and TRBJ2-7, with D possibly TRBD2 on 5 matching bases. This CDR3 comprises 14 residues. V gave up 5 bases and J gave up 5 bases, with 16 bases separating them. The germline V gene encodes CDR1 LNHNV and CDR2 YYDKDF (reference sequence). The CDR3 protein is CATSGRPSPNEQYF. The CDR3 DNA sequence: TGTGCCACCAGCGGTCGACCTAGCCCAAACGAGCAGTACTTC.

Here the CDR3 reads CSAGIRDFNTDTQYF. CDR3 DNA sequence: TGCAGTGCTGGTATACGGGACTTCAACACAGATACGCAGTATTTT. The V gene is TRBV20-1, the J gene TRBJ2-3; the D gene is possibly TRBD2 (6 bases). The V end lost 5 bases, the J end lost 2 bases, and 17 bases lay between the germline ends. Germline assignment: CDR1 DFQATT and CDR2 SNEGSKA (reference sequence). There are 15 residues in the CDR3.

This clonotype has at least ten counts. The chain uses TRBV20-1 and TRBJ1-5; possibly TRBD1 for D (6 bases). Trimming removed 5 bases at V and 7 bases at J, with 18 bases between. This CDR3 has 14 amino acids. Germline CDR1 reads DFQATT; CDR2 reads SNEGSKA (reference sequence). The CDR3: CSAQQGLYSQPQHF. The CDR3 region has the DNA TGCAGTGCTCAACAGGGTTTGTACAGCCAGCCCCAGCATTTT.

The rearrangement joins TRBV28 to TRBJ1-4; D gene unclear. V shed 6 bases and J shed 8 bases, with 7 bases lying between them. The CDR3 is 11 amino acids. Germline V gene sequence: CDR1 MDHEN, CDR2 SYDVKM. CDR3 nucleotide sequence: TGTGCCAGCAGCGCTTCGGAAAAACTGTTTTTT. Residues: CASSASEKLFF.